This is a list of T cell receptor beta chains from one sample in a study of CD8 T cells in ankylosing spondylitis. TCRdb processed the 5' RACE reads anew with MiXCR; each CDR3 protein has one entry. The table lists under 300,000 distinct CDR3 sequences, 8% to 9.5% of them singletons. The specimen was blood, either unsorted or a sorted T cell fraction (not recorded which). The receptor set was obtained from a male donor with ankylosing spondylitis or in good health (not recorded which). CDR3s include the opening cysteine and the closing phenylalanine or tryptophan. The D gene is left open where the match is weak. The size field is filled for only some rows; it gives once, few, many or a size class.

V gene: TRBV10-3
J gene: TRBJ2-2
clone size: .
D gene: .
CDR3 protein: CAISAGGTGELFF
CDR3 DNA: TGTGCCATCAGTGCGGGCGGCACCGGGGAGCTGTTTTTT

V gene: TRBV3-1
J gene: TRBJ1-4
clone size: many
D gene: .
CDR3 protein: CASSPHQGGLFF
CDR3 DNA: TGTGCCAGCAGTCCCCACCAGGGTGGACTGTTTTTT

V gene: TRBV5-5
J gene: TRBJ1-5
clone size: many
D gene: .
CDR3 protein: CASSLADYQPQHF
CDR3 DNA: TGTGCCAGCAGCTTGGCCGATTATCAGCCCCAGCATTTT

V gene: TRBV20-1
J gene: TRBJ2-3
clone size: many
D gene: .
CDR3 protein: CSARNALGVTDTQYF
CDR3 DNA: TGCAGTGCTAGAAACGCCCTGGGGGTCACAGATACGCAGTATTTT

V gene: TRBV20-1
J gene: TRBJ2-1
clone size: many
D gene: TRBD2
CDR3 protein: CSARDSGGASEQFF
CDR3 DNA: TGCAGTGCTAGAGATTCGGGGGGGGCAAGTGAGCAGTTCTTC

V gene: TRBV5-1
J gene: TRBJ1-3
clone size: many
D gene: .
CDR3 protein: CASKLDNSGNTIYF
CDR3 DNA: TGCGCCAGCAAGTTGGACAACTCTGGAAACACCATATATTTT

V gene: TRBV25-1
J gene: TRBJ2-3
clone size: many
D gene: TRBD1
CDR3 protein: CASSDPGTGMTDTQYF
CDR3 DNA: TGTGCCAGCAGTGATCCCGGGACAGGAATGACAGATACGCAGTATTTT

V gene: TRBV20-1
J gene: TRBJ2-1
clone size: few
D gene: .
CDR3 protein: CSAYSEYYNEQFF
CDR3 DNA: TGCAGTGCTTACTCCGAATATTACAATGAGCAGTTCTTC

V gene: TRBV5-1
J gene: TRBJ1-2
clone size: few
D gene: .
CDR3 protein: CASSLDIDYGYTF
CDR3 DNA: TGCGCCAGCAGCTTGGACATCGACTATGGCTACACCTTC

V gene: TRBV5-6
J gene: TRBJ2-7
clone size: many
D gene: .
CDR3 protein: CASSLTPYEQYF
CDR3 DNA: TGTGCCAGCAGCTTGACGCCCTACGAGCAGTACTTC

V gene: TRBV7-2
J gene: TRBJ2-7
clone size: many
D gene: .
CDR3 protein: CASSGSPGGTDYYEQYF
CDR3 DNA: TGTGCCAGCAGCGGATCCCCGGGGGGGACAGATTATTACGAGCAGTACTTC